This TCR beta chain was documented in a study of blood T cells in healthy people across ages. Healthy individuals of Caucasian origin from Russia, aged about 6 to 95, served as donors. Total RNA was isolated from each sample in quantities of at least 5 micrograms. Germline CDR1 reads MGHRA; CDR2 reads YSYEKL. The CDR3 has 14 amino acids. Trimming left V 2 bases short and J 8 bases short, with 15 bases between. Together with a sample-barcoded 5' primer, a J-beta primer mix was included in a second PCR lasting roughly 7 to 11 cycles. Every cDNA molecule carried a tag from a template-switch adaptor bearing 12 random nucleotides. TCRdb ran MiXCR on the 5' RACE reads and lists one entry per CDR3 protein. The sample holds around 1,800,000 distinct CDR3 sequences, roughly two fifths seen once.

The material sequenced was blood. The receptor was derived from a human donor in good health. The V gene is TRBV4-1, the J gene TRBJ1-2; D not certain. The CDR3 protein is CASSQPALKDGYTF. As DNA, the CDR3 is TGCGCCAGCAGCCAACCCGCATTAAAAGACGGCTACACCTTC.